Here is one T cell receptor (beta chain) with its context. This CDR3 has 16 residues. V was shortened by 4 bases and J by 3 bases, with 15 bases between the two germline ends. Germline CDR1 is MGHRA and CDR2 is YSYEKL. Data came from immunoSEQ multiplex PCR; TCRdb stores just in-frame clones and leaves some out. The sample includes roughly 150,000 clones, 78% of them seen just once. This specimen comes from a study of blood T cell repertoires in COVID-19. The sequenced material came from peripheral blood. The TCR originated in a woman older than 75 with acute or convalescent COVID-19. The chain couples TRBV4-1 to TRBJ2-2; the D gene is possibly TRBD1 (5 bases). The CDR3 region has the DNA TGCGCCAGCAGCCCCCTAGACAGCTCCTACACCGGGGAGCTGTTTTTT. Translating gives CASSPLDSSYTGELFF.